One and the same sample provided the 18 T cell receptor beta chains below, sequenced in a study of blood T cell repertoires in COVID-19. Measured with immunoSEQ multiplex PCR; TCRdb has only the in-frame clones, and not every one. The table lists 250,000 to 350,000 clones, 87% of them singletons. Specimen: PBMCs or T cells enriched from blood (not recorded which). These receptors were taken from a woman aged 35 to 49 who had recovered from COVID-19.

The rearrangement uses TRBV30 and TRBJ2-4; D unresolved. CDR3 length: 13 amino acids. V was pared by 2 bases and J by 6 bases, with 11 bases between. Germline values: CDR1 GTSNPN, CDR2 SVGIG (reference sequence). The CDR3 sequence is CAWSRQALNIQYF. The CDR3 DNA follows: TGTGCCTGGAGTCGCCAGGCCCTAAACATTCAGTACTTC.

This clone was seen more than once but under ten times. The chain employs TRBV7-8 and TRBJ2-3; 14 positions agree with TRBD2. J lost 5 bases, V lost 2 bases, and 9 bases had no gene match. Germline CDR1 is SGHVS and CDR2 is FQNEAQ. This CDR3 has 18 residues. In DNA form, the CDR3 reads TGTGCCAGCAGCTTATCTCGGGGACTAGCGGGAGTTGGAGATACGCAGTATTTT. It translates to CASSLSRGLAGVGDTQYF.

This chain joins TRBV6-5 and TRBJ2-1; D may be TRBD2 (5 bases). V was clipped by 5 bases and J by 9 bases, with 20 bases between them. CDR3 size: 15 residues. Looked up from germline, CDR1 is MNHEY and CDR2 is SVGAGI. The CDR3 reads CASSPDYATQVEQFF. CDR3 DNA: TGTGCCAGCAGTCCTGACTACGCCACCCAGGTTGAGCAGTTCTTC.

This chain connects TRBV27 to TRBJ1-1; no firm D call. Trimming took off 3 bases at V and 5 bases at J, with 10 bases between the two ends. Germline V gene data show CDR1 as MNHEY and CDR2 as SMNVEV (reference sequence). The CDR3 extends over 13 amino acids. The DNA for the CDR3 is TGTGCCAGCAGTTTGTTTCAGGCAACTGAAGCTTTCTTT. It is translated as CASSLFQATEAFF.

The V and J genes are TRBV10-3 and TRBJ2-3; unclear D gene. The germline gives CDR1 ENHRY, CDR2 SYGVKD. This CDR3 is built from 15 residues. Trimming shortened V by 3 bases and J by 5 bases, and 15 bases separated the two germline ends. The CDR3 sequence: CAISDPLSRGDTQYF. CDR3 DNA sequence: TGTGCCATCAGTGATCCGCTATCACGCGGAGATACGCAGTATTTT.

This chain uses TRBV4-3 with TRBJ2-2; D may be TRBD2 (5 bases). The germline CDR1 and CDR2 sequences are LGHNA and YSLEER. This CDR3 is built from 16 residues. Trimming shortened V by 2 bases and J by 4 bases, and 14 bases separated the two germline ends. CDR3 region: CASSQSAGGFTGELFF. The DNA for the CDR3 is TGCGCCAGCAGCCAATCTGCGGGCGGTTTCACCGGGGAGCTGTTTTTT.

The chain carries TRBV30 and TRBJ1-2, with D possibly TRBD1 on 6 matching bases. Germline CDR1 and CDR2: GTSNPN and SVGIG (reference sequence). Trimming removed 5 bases from V and 4 bases from J, with 17 bases in between. This CDR3 is 14 amino acids long. The CDR3 region has the DNA TGTGCCTGGGGGACACCGTCCTCTCTCTATGGCTACACCTTC. It yields the protein CAWGTPSSLYGYTF.

This clone showed up just a few times. The sample has other DNA sequences that encode this CDR3 too. The rearrangement joins TRBV6-2 or TRBV6-3 to TRBJ1-1, with D unresolved. The germline V gene encodes CDR1 MNHEY and CDR2 SVGEGT. The CDR3 extends over 13 amino acids. Between the trimmed V and J ends, which lost 6 bases and 1 base, there was a span of 9 bases. DNA of the CDR3: TGTGCCAGCAGCCCGCGGGGGAACACTGAAGCTTTCTTT. The encoded protein is CASSPRGNTEAFF.

The rearrangement links TRBV30 to TRBJ1-5; tentative D call: TRBD1 (5 bases). V was pared by 1 base and J by 3 bases, with 10 bases between. CDR1 GTSNPN and CDR2 SVGIG come from the germline V gene (reference sequence). This CDR3 is 14 amino acids long. The CDR3 reads CAWSGGLINQPQHF. DNA of the CDR3: TGTGCCTGGAGTGGGGGACTGATCAATCAGCCCCAGCATTTT. Drawing the rest from reference TRBV30 and TRBJ1-5, the complete variable domain is SQTIHQWPATLVQPVGSPLSLECTVEGTSNPNLYWYRQAAGRGLQLLFYSVGIGQISSEVPQNLSASRPQDRQFILSSKKLLLSDSGFYLCAWSGGLINQPQHFGDGTRLSIL.

The chain is built from TRBV2 and TRBJ2-1; 8 nucleotides line up with TRBD2. After removal of 6 bases from V and 8 bases from J, the junction contained 9 bases not matched to a gene. Germline values: CDR1 SNHLY, CDR2 FYNNEI. The length of the CDR3 is 14 residues. CDR3 protein: CASSPGTSTYEQFF. Written as DNA, the CDR3 is TGTGCCAGCAGCCCCGGGACTAGTACGTATGAGCAGTTCTTC.

The V call is TRBV7-9, the J call TRBJ1-1; 8 bases agree with TRBD1. CDR1 and CDR2 (germline): SEHNR, FQNEAQ (reference sequence). J was trimmed by 10 bases and V by 5 bases; bases with no gene match: 6. The CDR3 spans 12 residues. The CDR3: CASSNVGQGAFF. DNA for the CDR3: TGTGCCAGCAGCAACGTCGGACAGGGAGCTTTCTTT.

The chain links TRBV28 to TRBJ2-7; 7 bases agree with TRBD1. This CDR3 has 14 residues. The V segment lost 6 bases and the J segment 3 bases; nucleotides outside the gene matches: 8. Germline V lookup: CDR1 MDHEN, CDR2 SYDVKM. The CDR3 spells CASRPGQANYEQYF. The CDR3 coding sequence is TGTGCCAGCAGGCCTGGACAGGCTAACTACGAGCAGTACTTC.

Only a few counts were recorded for this clone. The chain uses TRBV27 and TRBJ1-5, with a weak D call TRBD1 (6 bases). Per germline, CDR1 MNHEY and CDR2 SMNVEV (reference sequence). V lost 6 bases and J 5 bases, leaving 14 bases between the germline ends. The CDR3 has 14 amino acids. The CDR3, as DNA: TGTGCCAGCAGACCCAACTCAGGGGATCAGCCCCAGCATTTT. This gives the protein CASRPNSGDQPQHF.

This chain uses TRBV24-1 with TRBJ1-2, with D perhaps matching TRBD1 (5 bases). The germline V and J ends were trimmed by 0 bases and 3 bases, with 34 bases remaining between them. CDR1 and CDR2 from the germline V gene are KGHDR and SFDVKD. The CDR3 loop spans 23 amino acids. The CDR3 nucleotides read TGTGCCACCAGTGATTTGAGGCAAGGGGCTTACAACCTCCCGTTCCAAGAGGACTATGGCTACACCTTC. This codes for CATSDLRQGAYNLPFQEDYGYTF.

The gene calls are TRBV4-2 and TRBJ2-5; the D is unclear. V lost 1 base and J lost 8, with 17 bases in between. The length of the CDR3 is 15 residues. Germline CDR1 is LGHNA and CDR2 is YNFKEQ. CDR3 bases: TGTGCCAGCAGCCAAGTAGGTCTAGGCCGAACCACCCAGTACTTC. Protein product: CASSQVGLGRTTQYF.

The V call is TRBV19, the J call TRBJ2-1; D call uncertain. Trimming left V 6 bases short and J 3 bases short, with 6 bases between. Germline V gene sequence: CDR1 LNHDA, CDR2 SQIVND (reference sequence). The CDR3 has 12 amino acids. In DNA, the CDR3 is TGTGCCAGTAGCGCGCACTACAATGAGCAGTTCTTC. Its protein product is CASSAHYNEQFF.

The CDR3 sequence is CASSSSYEQYF. The CDR3 bases are TGTGCCAGCAGTTCGTCCTACGAGCAGTACTTC. The chain combines TRBV27 with TRBJ2-7; D is ambiguous. The CDR3 consists of 11 residues. The germline CDR1 and CDR2 sequences are MNHEY and SMNVEV (reference sequence). The V gene lost 4 bases and the J gene lost 1 base, with 2 bases spanning the gap.

A note on this clone: One end of the junction is discordant with germline, which a read error may explain. The rearrangement links TRBV7-7 to TRBJ1-3; D not certain. In germline, CDR1 is SSHAT, CDR2 FNYEAQ (reference sequence). CDR3 length equals 16 residues. In DNA, the CDR3 is TGTGCTAGCAGCCGTATTTCAAGGAGGACTGGAAACACCATATATTTT. Translation gives CASSRISRRTGNTIYF.